What follows is one T cell receptor (beta chain) and its context. Its antigen is still unknown. Template switching by 5'RACE with UMIs generated the TCR beta cDNA. TCRdb reprocessed the 5' RACE reads, with one entry per CDR3 protein and no DNA. This sample's table has 350,000 to 500,000 distinct CDR3 sequences. The data stem from a study of T cells expressing NK-cell markers. Study-level background: Seven sequenced donors out of eight were HCMV-seropositive, one seronegative.

Study results and limitations: Dominant NKG2C+ clonotypes in a handful of donors made up about 1.0-8% of CD8+ T cells.

The sample comprised blood T cells: a sorted CD56 or NKG2C T cell subset, CD4+ or CD8+ T cells, or bulk PBMC T cells (not recorded which). This clonotype was obtained from a woman between 18 and 70 years old in good health.

CDR3 sequence: CATSRERFVGGTSYNEQFF. This chain joins TRBV15 and TRBJ2-1. The CDR3 is 19 amino acids. The V gene's germline CDR1 is LNHNV and CDR2 YYDKDF (reference sequence).